One sample yielded the 30 T cell receptor beta chains listed below, sequenced in a study of blood T cells in healthy people across ages. Through a sample-barcoded 5' primer and a J-beta primer mix, a second PCR was run for about 6 to 11 cycles. TCRdb recomputed calls from the 5' RACE reads with MiXCR, one row per CDR3 protein. The sample consists of more than 1,000,000 distinct CDR3 sequences, almost 25% of them appearing once. These same data were also listed under a study on T cells of mothers and their children.

Sequencing input: blood. Receptors originate from a girl aged 2 to 9 in good health.

J is TRBJ2-5 and V is TRBV28; the match to TRBD2 covers 7 bases. The assigned J gene may be wrong: the sequence end matches TRBJ2-7 better. From germline, CDR1 is MDHEN and CDR2 SYDVKM. The CDR3 runs 16 residues. In DNA, the CDR3 is TGTGCCAGCAGTTTACCCCTGACGGGGACTACCTACGAGCAGTACTTC. This translates into CASSLPLTGTTYEQYF.

A few counts support this clonotype. The V and J genes are TRBV7-2 and TRBJ2-4; 7 bases are shared with TRBD2. V shed 2 bases and J 0 bases; nucleotides not matched to a gene: 7. The germline CDR1 and CDR2 sequences are SGHTA and FQGNSA. This CDR3 has 17 residues. The CDR3 region is CASSLKVAGQAKNIQYF. In nucleotides, the CDR3 is TGTGCCAGCAGCTTAAAAGTAGCGGGTCAAGCCAAAAACATTCAGTACTTC.

The CDR3 is CSARGIDDNYGYTF. CDR3 coding DNA: TGCAGTGCTAGAGGCATAGACGATAACTATGGCTACACCTTC. The V gene is TRBV20-1, the J gene TRBJ1-2; D not resolved. The CDR3 is made up of 14 amino acids. Germline V gene data show CDR1 as DFQATT and CDR2 as SNEGSKA (reference sequence). Trimming shortened V by 1 base and J by 1 base, and 10 bases separated the two germline ends.

The table lists this clonotype with a few counts. The rearrangement uses TRBV6-2 or TRBV6-3 and TRBJ2-7; 10 bases match TRBD1. This CDR3 is built from 18 residues. Per germline, CDR1 MNHEY and CDR2 SVGEGT. Losses at the gene ends were 10 bases for V and 1 base for J; bases not matched to a gene: 19. The CDR3 loop is CAISLQLKGQGISYEQYF. CDR3 bases: TGTGCCATCTCCTTGCAGTTAAAGGGACAGGGGATTTCCTACGAGCAGTACTTC.

This clonotype was seen more than once but under ten times. The rearrangement uses TRBV20-1 and TRBJ1-4; D gene uncertain. This CDR3 contains 13 residues. The germline V gene encodes CDR1 DFQATT and CDR2 SNEGSKA (reference sequence). V was trimmed by 0 bases and J by 3 bases, leaving 5 bases between them. CDR3 residues: CSARESSNEKLFF. The DNA for the CDR3 is TGCAGTGCTAGAGAGAGCTCTAATGAAAAACTGTTTTTT.

This sequence joins TRBV25-1 and TRBJ2-3; TRBD1 matches at 7 bases. Germline values: CDR1 MGHDK, CDR2 SYGVNS. The CDR3 length is 14 residues. The junction had 8 bases not matched to a gene; V was cut back by 7 bases and J by 4 bases. CDR3 loop: CASTLGGWADTQYF. The CDR3 bases are TGTGCCAGCACCTTAGGGGGCTGGGCAGATACGCAGTATTTT.

This chain joins TRBV4-2 and TRBJ2-5; 8 bases fit TRBD2. Germline V CDR1 and CDR2: LGHNA, YNFKEQ. J lost 4 bases, V lost 3 bases, and 4 bases had no gene match. The CDR3 has 14 amino acids. The CDR3 nucleotides read TGTGCCAGCAGCCAGGAAGCGGGGGCAGAGACCCAGTACTTC. This translates into CASSQEAGAETQYF.

V is TRBV7-2 and J is TRBJ2-7, with D possibly matching TRBD1 (5 bases). V was clipped by 3 bases and J by 2 bases, with 11 bases between them. CDR3 size: 14 residues. CDR1 and CDR2 (germline): SGHTA, FQGNSA. CDR3 protein: CASSFGRVTYEQYF. In DNA form, the CDR3 reads TGTGCCAGCAGCTTCGGCAGGGTCACCTACGAGCAGTACTTC.

Comment on this clonotype: The junction and the germline gene differ at one end; a read error may be behind it. The CDR3 bases are TGTGCCAGCAGCCCGGGGGGAAATAGCAACCAGCCCCAGCATTTT. Translated, it gives CASSPGGNSNQPQHF. The rearrangement uses TRBV9 and TRBJ1-5, with a possible D match to TRBD1 (5 bases). The CDR3 is 15 amino acids. The germline V gene has CDR1 SGDLS and CDR2 YYNGEE. Full variable domain (outside the CDR3, taken from reference TRBV9 and TRBJ1-5): DSGVTQTPKHLITATGQRVTLRCSPRSGDLSVYWYQQSLDQGLQFLIQYYNGEERAKGNILERFSAQQFPDLHSELNLSSLELGDSALYFCASSPGGNSNQPQHFGDGTRLSIL.

The gene calls are TRBV7-2 and TRBJ2-1, with 16 nucleotides matching TRBD2. The CDR3 consists of 15 residues. Unmatched junction bases numbered 2, after V lost 3 bases and J lost 9 bases. Germline V gives CDR1 SGHTA, CDR2 FQGNSA. CDR3 region: CASSLGLAGGTEQFF. As DNA, the CDR3 is TGTGCCAGCAGCTTGGGACTAGCGGGAGGGACTGAGCAGTTCTTC.

The rearrangement uses TRBV30 and TRBJ2-7; D is uncertain. V lost 2 bases and J 7 bases, leaving 9 bases between the germline ends. There are 11 residues in the CDR3. Germline V CDR1 and CDR2: GTSNPN, SVGIG (reference sequence). The CDR3 spells CAWSISREQYF. The CDR3 bases are TGTGCCTGGAGTATCAGCCGAGAGCAGTACTTC.

The chain joins TRBV9 to TRBJ1-2; tentatively, D is TRBD1 (5 bases). The CDR3 consists of 16 residues. Per germline, CDR1 SGDLS and CDR2 YYNGEE. Trimming stripped 0 bases from V and 7 bases from J, with 19 bases between. The CDR3 protein is CASSVAINQGGGGYTF. CDR3 sequence (DNA): TGTGCCAGCAGCGTAGCGATTAATCAGGGAGGCGGTGGCTACACCTTC.

This clonotype has only a few counts. This chain connects TRBV27 to TRBJ2-7; D call uncertain. The germline V and J ends were trimmed by 6 bases and 6 bases, with 15 bases remaining between them. The germline gives CDR1 MNHEY, CDR2 SMNVEV (reference sequence). The CDR3 loop spans 13 amino acids. CDR3 sequence: CASSWGSHSEQYF. Here the CDR3 DNA reads TGTGCCAGCAGCTGGGGTTCCCACTCCGAGCAGTACTTC.

This clonotype occurred many times. The chain recombines TRBV7-8 with TRBJ1-4; no clear D. This CDR3 is 16 amino acids long. The germline gives CDR1 SGHVS, CDR2 FQNEAQ. Trimming took off 5 bases at V and 4 bases at J, with 17 bases between the two ends. CDR3 residues: CASSVRRLDRNEKLFF. The CDR3 DNA reads as TGTGCCAGCAGCGTTAGACGGCTGGATCGTAATGAAAAACTGTTTTTT.

The chain combines TRBV11-1 with TRBJ2-3; D is ambiguous. The CDR3 length is 13 residues. Per germline, CDR1 SGHAT and CDR2 FQDESV (reference sequence). Between the trimmed V and J ends, which lost 3 bases and 4 bases, there was a span of 8 bases. CDR3 coding DNA: TGTGCCAGCAGCTTTGGGATGCCAGATACGCAGTATTTT. Protein product: CASSFGMPDTQYF.

This clonotype was picked up a small number of times. The chain carries TRBV27 and TRBJ2-7; 7 nucleotides align to TRBD2. J gave up 12 bases and V 4 bases, and 21 bases lay outside the gene matches. This CDR3 is built from 16 residues. The germline V gene has CDR1 MNHEY and CDR2 SMNVEV (reference sequence). CDR3 DNA sequence: TGTGCCAGCAGTTCCGGACCCTTTCTAGGGGAGGGAATTCGGTACTTC. Translating it yields CASSSGPFLGEGIRYF.

V usage is TRBV7-8 and J usage is TRBJ1-6; D remains ambiguous. CDR1 is SGHVS and CDR2 is FQNEAQ in the germline V gene. The length of the CDR3 is 12 residues. Trimming shortened V by 5 bases and J by 9 bases, and 8 bases separated the two germline ends. DNA of the CDR3: TGTGCCAGCAGCATAGGGAGTTCACCCCTCCACTTT. Its protein is CASSIGSSPLHF.

As concerns this clonotype: This likely came from a read error, as a far larger clone is one base away. This chain uses TRBV6-1 with TRBJ2-6; D ambiguous. CDR1 and CDR2 (germline): MNHNS, SASEGT. The CDR3 spans 13 residues. The CDR3 bases are TGTGCCAGCAGGGGCTCTGGGTCCAACGTCCTGACTTTC. This gives the protein CASRGSGSNVLTF.

This clonotype was counted ten times or more. The V gene is TRBV7-2, the J gene TRBJ2-7; D not resolved. The germline CDR1 and CDR2 sequences are SGHTA and FQGNSA. CDR3 length: 14 residues. The V and J ends lost 1 base and 1 base respectively, with 8 bases between them. The CDR3 DNA follows: TGTGCCAGCAGCTTAGAAGGGCCATCCTACGAGCAGTACTTC. Its protein is CASSLEGPSYEQYF. The whole variable domain, remainder taken from reference TRBV7-2 and TRBJ2-7, is GAGVSQSPSNKVTEKGKDVELRCDPISGHTALYWYRQSLGQGLEFLIYFQGNSAPDKSGLPSDRFSAERTGGSVSTLTIQRTQQEDSAVYLCASSLEGPSYEQYFGPGTRLTVT.

This clonotype was detected many times. The CDR3 DNA reads TGTGCCAGCAGCTTACTGGGTAAAGAGACCCAGTACTTC. Translating it yields CASSLLGKETQYF. The gene calls are TRBV7-9 and TRBJ2-5; D uncertain. Germline V gene data show CDR1 as SEHNR and CDR2 as FQNEAQ (reference sequence). V was cut by 2 bases and J by 3 bases, with 7 bases left in between. CDR3 size: 13 residues.

In its sample, this clonotype was seen a few times. V is TRBV12-3 or TRBV12-4 and J is TRBJ1-4; D is ambiguous. Trimming removed 3 bases from V and 4 bases from J, with 9 bases in between. The CDR3 runs 14 residues. For the CDR3, the DNA is TGTGCCAGCAGTTTCGGAGGGTTTAATGAAAAACTGTTTTTT. It translates to CASSFGGFNEKLFF.

This clonotype was seen only a few times. The genes are TRBV5-1 and TRBJ1-2; weak D call: TRBD1 (5 bases). Per germline, CDR1 SGHRS and CDR2 YFSETQ. The CDR3 extends over 17 amino acids. Deletions cut 1 base from V and 4 bases from J, with 20 bases between. The DNA of the CDR3 is TGCGCCAGCAGCTTGTACGTCGTCGGAGTGAGGGGCTATGGCTACACCTTC. This gives the protein CASSLYVVGVRGYGYTF.

This clonotype showed up just once. V is TRBV20-1 and J is TRBJ2-2; tentatively, D is TRBD2 (6 bases). CDR1 and CDR2 from the germline V gene are DFQATT and SNEGSKA (reference sequence). The CDR3 runs to 13 residues. Trimming removed 6 bases at V and 8 bases at J, with 16 bases between. The CDR3 here is CSAAGPRIGELFF. The DNA for the CDR3 is TGCAGTGCGGCGGGACCCAGGATAGGGGAGCTGTTTTTT.

This clonotype has only a few counts. The chain combines TRBV2 with TRBJ2-5; D might be TRBD2 (5 bases). Germline CDR1 is SNHLY and CDR2 is FYNNEI. V was shortened by 9 bases and J by 2 bases, with 13 bases between the two germline ends. The CDR3 covers 13 residues. CDR3 bases: TGTGCCAGGCCGAGGGTACAGCAAGAGACCCAGTACTTC. Amino acids: CARPRVQQETQYF.

V and J are TRBV2 and TRBJ1-1; TRBD1 is a possible D gene (6 bases). Germline V gene sequence: CDR1 SNHLY, CDR2 FYNNEI. V lost 6 bases to trimming and J lost 1 base, with 12 bases between them. The CDR3 is 14 residues long. The CDR3 DNA reads TGTGCCAGCAGCGTCCAGGGGAAGAACACTGAAGCTTTCTTT. Encoded protein: CASSVQGKNTEAFF.

V is TRBV19 and J is TRBJ2-5; 8 nucleotides agree with TRBD1. The J call is in doubt because the DNA end fits TRBJ2-1 better. Germline V CDR1 and CDR2: LNHDA, SQIVND (reference sequence). CDR3 length equals 15 residues. The CDR3 region has the DNA TGTGCCAGTGGGTCTCAGGACAGGGATAGAAATGAGCAGTTCTTC. Protein sequence: CASGSQDRDRNEQFF.

V usage is TRBV6-5 and J usage is TRBJ1-1, with D tentatively TRBD1 (5 bases). With 8 bases removed from V and 9 bases from J, the gap between germline ends came to 13 bases. CDR1 is MNHEY, CDR2 SVGAGI, per germline. This CDR3 is built from 11 residues. This CDR3 is CASRGGVQAFF. In nucleotides, the CDR3 is TGTGCCAGCCGGGGAGGGGTTCAAGCTTTCTTT.

This clonotype was counted between two and nine times. The chain employs TRBV21-1 and TRBJ2-3; the D call in the table, TRBD2, was not verified against the DNA. TRBV21-1 is deemed a pseudogene. The CDR3 is 13 amino acids. CDR3 in amino acids: CASSRGAPDTQYF. The CDR3 DNA follows: TGTGCCAGCAGCAGGGGAGCTCCAGATACGCAGTATTTT.

The rearrangement links TRBV11-3 to TRBJ1-1; D is unresolved. Trimming stripped 1 base from V and 9 bases from J, with 12 bases between. The CDR3 loop spans 13 amino acids. Germline-derived CDR1 and CDR2 are SGHNT and YENEEA. In DNA, the CDR3 is TGTGCCAGCAGCTTAGTTACGGGAGGTCAAGCTTTCTTT. Protein sequence: CASSLVTGGQAFF.

The rearrangement links TRBV7-2 to TRBJ2-7; 10 bases map to TRBD2. The V gene end was trimmed by 3 bases and the J gene end by 0 bases; junction bases not matched to a gene: 5. The V gene's germline CDR1 is SGHTA and CDR2 FQGNSA. This CDR3 spans 16 amino acids. The CDR3 loop reads CASSFVAGGPSYEQYF. The CDR3 DNA reads TGTGCCAGCAGCTTTGTAGCGGGAGGCCCCTCCTACGAGCAGTACTTC.